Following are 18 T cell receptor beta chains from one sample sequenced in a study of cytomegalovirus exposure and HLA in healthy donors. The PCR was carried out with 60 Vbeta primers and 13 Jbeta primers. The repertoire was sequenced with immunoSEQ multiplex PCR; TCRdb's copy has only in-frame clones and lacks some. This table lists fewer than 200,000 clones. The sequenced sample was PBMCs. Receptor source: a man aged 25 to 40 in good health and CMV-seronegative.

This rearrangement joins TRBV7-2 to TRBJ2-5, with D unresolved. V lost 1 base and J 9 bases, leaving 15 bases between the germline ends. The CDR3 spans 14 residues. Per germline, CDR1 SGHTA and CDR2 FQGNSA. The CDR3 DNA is TGTGCCAGCAGCTTAGGGGCTACCCCTTGGGCCCAGTACTTC. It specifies CASSLGATPWAQYF. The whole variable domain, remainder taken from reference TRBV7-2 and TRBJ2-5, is GAGVSQSPSNKVTEKGKDVELRCDPISGHTALYWYRQSLGQGLEFLIYFQGNSAPDKSGLPSDRFSAERTGGSVSTLTIQRTQQEDSAVYLCASSLGATPWAQYFGPGTRLLVL.

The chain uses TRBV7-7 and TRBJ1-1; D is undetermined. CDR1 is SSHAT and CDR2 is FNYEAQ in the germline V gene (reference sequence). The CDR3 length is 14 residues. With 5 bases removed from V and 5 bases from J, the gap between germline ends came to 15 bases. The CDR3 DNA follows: TGTGCCAGCAGCCCCCTGGTGGCGGGGACTGAAGCTTTCTTT. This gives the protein CASSPLVAGTEAFF.

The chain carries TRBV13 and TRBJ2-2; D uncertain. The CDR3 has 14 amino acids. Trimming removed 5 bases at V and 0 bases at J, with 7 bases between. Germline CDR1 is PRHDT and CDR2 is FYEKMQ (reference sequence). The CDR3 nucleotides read TGTGCCAGCAGCCAAACAGCGAACACCGGGGAGCTGTTTTTT. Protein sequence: CASSQTANTGELFF. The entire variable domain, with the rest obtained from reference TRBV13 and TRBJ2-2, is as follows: AAGVIQSPRHLIKEKRETATLKCYPIPRHDTVYWYQQGPGQDPQFLISFYEKMQSDKGSIPDRFSAQQFSDYHSELNMSSLELGDSALYFCASSQTANTGELFFGEGSRLTVL.

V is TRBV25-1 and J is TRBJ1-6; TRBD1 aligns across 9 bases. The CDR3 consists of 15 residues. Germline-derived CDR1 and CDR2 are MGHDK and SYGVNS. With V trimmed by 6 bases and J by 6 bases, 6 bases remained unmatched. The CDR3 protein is CASRLQGAGNSPLHF. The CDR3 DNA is TGTGCCAGCAGACTACAGGGGGCAGGTAATTCACCCCTCCACTTT.

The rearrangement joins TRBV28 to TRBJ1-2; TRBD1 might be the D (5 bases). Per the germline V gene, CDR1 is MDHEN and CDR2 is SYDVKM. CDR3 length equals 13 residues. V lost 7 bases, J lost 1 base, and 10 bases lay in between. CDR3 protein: CASTGGVNYGYTF. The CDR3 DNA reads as TGTGCCAGCACCGGAGGGGTTAACTATGGCTACACCTTC.

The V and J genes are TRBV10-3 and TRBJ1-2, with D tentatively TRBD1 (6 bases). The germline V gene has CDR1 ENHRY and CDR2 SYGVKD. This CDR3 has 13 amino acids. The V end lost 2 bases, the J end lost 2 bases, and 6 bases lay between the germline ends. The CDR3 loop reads CAISEGGNYGYTF. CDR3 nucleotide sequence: TGTGCCATCAGTGAGGGGGGCAACTATGGCTACACCTTC.

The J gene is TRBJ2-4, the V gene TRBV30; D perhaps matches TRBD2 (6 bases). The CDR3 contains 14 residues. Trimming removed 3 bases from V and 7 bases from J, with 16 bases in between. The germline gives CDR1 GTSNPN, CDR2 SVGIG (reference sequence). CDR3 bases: TGTGCCTGGAGCGAATTCCCTGGGGGGAACATTCAGTACTTC. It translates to CAWSEFPGGNIQYF.

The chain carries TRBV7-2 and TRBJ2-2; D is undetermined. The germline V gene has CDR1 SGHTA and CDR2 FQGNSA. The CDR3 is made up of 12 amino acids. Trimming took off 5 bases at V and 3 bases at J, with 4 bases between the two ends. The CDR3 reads CASSQYTGELFF. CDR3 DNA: TGTGCCAGCAGCCAGTACACCGGGGAGCTGTTTTTT.

The CDR3 loop is CASSGEGLEYGYTF. CDR3 in DNA: TGTGCCAGCAGTGGGGAGGGTTTGGAATATGGCTACACCTTC. V and J are TRBV28 and TRBJ1-2; D remains unclear. Germline-derived CDR1 and CDR2 are MDHEN and SYDVKM. The CDR3 contains 14 residues. Trimming took 5 bases from V and 5 from J, leaving 15 bases between them.

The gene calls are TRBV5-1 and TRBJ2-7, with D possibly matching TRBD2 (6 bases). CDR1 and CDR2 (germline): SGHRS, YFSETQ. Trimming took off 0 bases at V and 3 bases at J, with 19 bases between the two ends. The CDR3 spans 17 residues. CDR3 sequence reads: CASSLARGDGRLYEQYF. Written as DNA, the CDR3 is TGCGCCAGCAGCTTGGCCCGCGGGGACGGCCGACTCTACGAGCAGTACTTC.

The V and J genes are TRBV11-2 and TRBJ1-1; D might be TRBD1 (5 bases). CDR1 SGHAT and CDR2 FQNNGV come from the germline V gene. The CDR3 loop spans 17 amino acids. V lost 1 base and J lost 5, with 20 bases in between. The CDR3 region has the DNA TGTGCCAGCAGCTTAGTGACCCTCGGTGGGGGGGGGACTGAAGCTTTCTTT. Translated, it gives CASSLVTLGGGGTEAFF.

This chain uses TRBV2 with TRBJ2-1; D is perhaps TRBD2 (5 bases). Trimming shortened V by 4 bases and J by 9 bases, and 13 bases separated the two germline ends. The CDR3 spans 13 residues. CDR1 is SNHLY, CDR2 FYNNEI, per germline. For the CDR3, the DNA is TGTGCCAGCAGTGTATTCGTTGAGGGTGAGCAGTTCTTC. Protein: CASSVFVEGEQFF.

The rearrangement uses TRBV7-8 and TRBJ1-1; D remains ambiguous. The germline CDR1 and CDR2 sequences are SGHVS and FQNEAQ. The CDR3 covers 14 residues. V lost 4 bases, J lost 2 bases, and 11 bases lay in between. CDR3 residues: CASSSSHLNTEAFF. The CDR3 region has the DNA TGTGCCAGCAGCTCAAGTCACCTAAACACTGAAGCTTTCTTT.

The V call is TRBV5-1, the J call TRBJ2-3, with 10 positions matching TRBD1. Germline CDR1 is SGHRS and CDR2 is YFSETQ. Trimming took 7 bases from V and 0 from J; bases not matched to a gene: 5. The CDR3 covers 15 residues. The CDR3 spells CASGGQGISTDTQYF. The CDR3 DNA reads TGCGCCAGCGGGGGACAGGGGATTAGCACAGATACGCAGTATTTT. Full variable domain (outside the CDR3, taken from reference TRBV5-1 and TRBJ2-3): KAGVTQTPRYLIKTRGQQVTLSCSPISGHRSVSWYQQTPGQGLQFLFEYFSETQRNKGNFPGRFSGRQFSNSRSEMNVSTLELGDSALYLCASGGQGISTDTQYFGPGTRLTVL.

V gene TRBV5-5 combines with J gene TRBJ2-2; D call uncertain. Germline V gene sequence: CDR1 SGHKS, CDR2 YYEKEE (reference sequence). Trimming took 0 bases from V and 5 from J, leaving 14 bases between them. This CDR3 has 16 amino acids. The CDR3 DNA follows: TGTGCCAGCAGCTTGGGTCCTGCTGAGTGGACCGGGGAGCTGTTTTTT. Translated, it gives CASSLGPAEWTGELFF.

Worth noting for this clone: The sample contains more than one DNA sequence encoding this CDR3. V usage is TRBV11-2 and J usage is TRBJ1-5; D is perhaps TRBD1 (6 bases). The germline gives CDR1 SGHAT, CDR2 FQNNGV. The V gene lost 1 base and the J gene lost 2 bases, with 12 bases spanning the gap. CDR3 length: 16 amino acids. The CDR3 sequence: CASSLGGQGGNQPQHF. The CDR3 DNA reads TGTGCCAGCAGCTTAGGGGGGCAGGGCGGCAATCAGCCCCAGCATTTT.

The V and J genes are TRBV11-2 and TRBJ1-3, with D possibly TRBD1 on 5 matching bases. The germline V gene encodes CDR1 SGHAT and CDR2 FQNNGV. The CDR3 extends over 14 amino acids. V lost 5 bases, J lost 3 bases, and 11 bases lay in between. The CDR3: CASSLQAVGNTIYF. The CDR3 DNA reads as TGTGCCAGCAGCCTACAGGCGGTTGGAAACACCATATATTTT.

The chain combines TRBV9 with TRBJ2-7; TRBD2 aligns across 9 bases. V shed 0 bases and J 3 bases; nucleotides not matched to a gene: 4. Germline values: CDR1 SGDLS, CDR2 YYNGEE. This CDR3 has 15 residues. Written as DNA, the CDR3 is TGTGCCAGCAGCGTAGACGCTAGCGGGAACTACGAGCAGTACTTC. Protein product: CASSVDASGNYEQYF.